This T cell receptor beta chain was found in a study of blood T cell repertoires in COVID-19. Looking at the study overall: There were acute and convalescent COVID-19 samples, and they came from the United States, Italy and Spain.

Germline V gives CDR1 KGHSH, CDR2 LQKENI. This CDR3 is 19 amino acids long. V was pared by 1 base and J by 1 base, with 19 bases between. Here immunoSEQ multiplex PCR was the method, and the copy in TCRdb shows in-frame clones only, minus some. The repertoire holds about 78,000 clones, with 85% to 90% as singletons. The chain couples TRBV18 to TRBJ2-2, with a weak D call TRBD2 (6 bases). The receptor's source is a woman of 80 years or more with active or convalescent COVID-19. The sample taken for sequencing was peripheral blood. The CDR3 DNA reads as TGTGCCAGCTCACCACAGCCGCCGGGACTCATATTGAACACCGGGGAGCTGTTTTTT. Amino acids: CASSPQPPGLILNTGELFF.